The entry that follows covers one T cell receptor beta chain sequence. Its antigen is not known. Both 60 Vbeta primers and 13 Jbeta primers went into the PCR. Only in-frame clones appear in the TCRdb table, and some are missing; sequencing was by immunoSEQ multiplex PCR. The table lists fewer than 300,000 clones, under 90% of them singletons. This record comes from a study of cytomegalovirus exposure and HLA in healthy donors. The CDR3 is 14 residues long. V dropped 1 base and J dropped 7 bases, with 11 bases sitting between them. Germline-derived CDR1 and CDR2 are MGHRA and YSYEKL. Findings of the study overall: DRB1 showed the most TCR associations and HLA-C the fewest in a later analysis, as rates varied by HLA locus. Among CMV-associated TCR beta chains, most appeared HLA-restricted in a later analysis.

The rearrangement uses TRBV4-1 and TRBJ1-5, with unresolved D. The sample taken for sequencing was PBMCs. This TCR was sampled from a girl aged 2-10 years in good health and CMV-seronegative. CDR3 coding DNA: TGCGCCAGCAGCCAAGTTGTGGGGAGGCAGCCCCAGCATTTT. The encoded protein is CASSQVVGRQPQHF.